This T cell receptor (beta chain) is from a study of shared clonotypes between healthy human individuals. Study information: A couple of women and a few men aged 18 to 49 served as donors.

Whole-study results and caveats: Against clonotypes common to all four donors, non-shared ones had lower generation probabilities. Rarefaction indicated that sorted-subset sequencing remained incomplete although depth was large.

To note about this clone: As yet, its antigen is unknown. The identical CDR3 is also encoded by other nucleotide sequences in the sample.

Subsets obtained from CD4+ cells comprised CD45RA+ naive and CD45RA-negative memory cells. This CDR3 has 14 amino acids. Germline CDR1 GTSNPN, CDR2 SVGIG (reference sequence). V dropped 0 bases and J dropped 0 bases, with 7 bases sitting between them. The protocol was immunoSEQ multiplex PCR, while the TCRdb copy is restricted to in-frame clones and leaves out a portion. The sample shows around 2.5 million clones, 93% of them seen only once. The receptor was derived from a man between 18 and 35 years old in good health. Some clones in this sample may be carry-over from other donors' samples. The sequencing input was naive CD4+ T cells from PBMCs. The sample's subset: CD45RA+ positively selected. This sequence joins TRBV30 and TRBJ2-3; no firm D call. The CDR3 protein is CAWSVLGSTDTQYF. CDR3 bases: TGTGCCTGGAGTGTACTGGGGAGCACAGATACGCAGTATTTT.